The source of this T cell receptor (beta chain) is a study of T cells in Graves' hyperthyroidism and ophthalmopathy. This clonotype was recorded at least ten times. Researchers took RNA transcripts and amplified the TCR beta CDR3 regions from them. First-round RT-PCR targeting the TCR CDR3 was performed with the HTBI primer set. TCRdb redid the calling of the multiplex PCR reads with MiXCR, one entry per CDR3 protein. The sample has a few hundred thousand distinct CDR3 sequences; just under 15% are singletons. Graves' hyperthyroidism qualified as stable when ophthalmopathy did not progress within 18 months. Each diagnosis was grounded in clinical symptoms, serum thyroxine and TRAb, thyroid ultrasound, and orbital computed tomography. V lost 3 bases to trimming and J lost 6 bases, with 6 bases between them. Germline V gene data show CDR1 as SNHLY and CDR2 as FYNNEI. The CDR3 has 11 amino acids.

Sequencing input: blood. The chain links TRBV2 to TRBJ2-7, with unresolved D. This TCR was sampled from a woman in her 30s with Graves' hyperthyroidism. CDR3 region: CASSESIEQYF. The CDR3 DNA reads TGTGCCAGCAGTGAGTCGATCGAGCAGTACTTC.